This TCR beta chain comes out of a study of shared clonotypes between healthy human individuals. The assay was immunoSEQ multiplex PCR, and TCRdb's table has in-frame clones only and misses some. The sample has about 2 million clones, about 94% seen once; the top ten hold about 1.1%. The naive CD8 population came from CD45RO-negative cells selected for CCR7, without terminally differentiated effector memory CD45RA+ cells. Of note for this clone: The same CDR3 can be traced to other DNA sequences in this sample.

The CDR3 has 14 residues. Unmatched junction bases numbered 6, after V lost 0 bases and J lost 7 bases. CDR1 is SGDLS and CDR2 is YYNGEE in the germline V gene. This clonotype was sampled from a man aged 18 to 30 in good health. The chain links TRBV9 to TRBJ2-7; 8 bases match TRBD1. Sequenced: naive CD8+ T cells sorted from blood. In DNA form, the CDR3 reads TGTGCCAGCAGCGTAGGAGGAGGGACAGGAGAGCAGTACTTC. It translates to CASSVGGGTGEQYF.